One and the same sample provided the 17 T cell receptor beta chains below, sequenced in a study of blood T cell repertoires in COVID-19. Profiling relied on immunoSEQ multiplex PCR, and the TCRdb table lists in-frame clones only, not all of them. The data show 6,500 to 7,000 clones, around 86% seen once. The sample taken for sequencing was peripheral blood. These receptors were taken from a human donor with active COVID-19. The donor label of this sample is uncertain.

The DNA of the CDR3 is TGCGCCAGCAGCCAAGAATTTCCGGGTGAAGCTTTCTTT. It encodes CASSQEFPGEAFF. The rearrangement uses TRBV4-3 and TRBJ1-1, with D uncertain. CDR1 and CDR2 (germline): LGHNA, YSLEER. V was clipped by 0 bases and J by 7 bases, with 9 bases between them. There are 13 residues in the CDR3.

This chain joins TRBV6-2 or TRBV6-3 and TRBJ1-1, with D unresolved. CDR1 is MNHEY and CDR2 is SVGEGT in the germline V gene. The CDR3 is 14 residues long. V was shortened by 2 bases and J by 0 bases, with 7 bases between the two germline ends. The CDR3 coding sequence is TGTGCCAGCAGTTACCCCTCGGTGAACACTGAAGCTTTCTTT. It codes for CASSYPSVNTEAFF.

J is TRBJ1-4 and V is TRBV5-1; 7 bases fit TRBD1. V trimming: 4 bases; J trimming: 8 bases; junction bases outside the gene matches: 14. Germline assignment: CDR1 SGHRS and CDR2 YFSETQ. The CDR3 covers 16 residues. In DNA form, the CDR3 reads TGCGCCAGCAGCCAACCCCGTGGAGGGGGCCGGGAAAAACTGTTTTTT. It yields the protein CASSQPRGGGREKLFF. Full variable domain (remainder filled in from reference TRBV5-1 and TRBJ1-4): KAGVTQTPRYLIKTRGQQVTLSCSPISGHRSVSWYQQTPGQGLQFLFEYFSETQRNKGNFPGRFSGRQFSNSRSEMNVSTLELGDSALYLCASSQPRGGGREKLFFGSGTQLSVL.

DNA for the CDR3: TGTGCCAGCAGCTCCCTCCCGGGACAGGTAAAATATAGCAATCAGCCCCAGCATTTT. This codes for CASSSLPGQVKYSNQPQHF. The chain has TRBV6-6 and TRBJ1-5, with TRBD1 matching 8 bases. Trimming took 6 bases from V and 0 from J; bases not matched to a gene: 16. The CDR3 is 19 amino acids. Germline V lookup: CDR1 MNHNY, CDR2 SVGAGI (reference sequence).

A single count supports this clone. The CDR3 protein is CASSLNRGLNGELFF. For the CDR3, the DNA is TGTGCCAGCAGCTTAAACAGGGGGCTAAACGGGGAGCTGTTTTTT. This rearrangement joins TRBV7-9 to TRBJ2-2; 9 bases are shared with TRBD1. The germline CDR1 and CDR2 sequences are SEHNR and FQNEAQ (reference sequence). This CDR3 has 15 residues. V was pared by 2 bases and J by 7 bases, with 5 bases of the junction left unmatched.

This sequence joins TRBV5-4 and TRBJ2-3; 7 bases line up with TRBD1. This CDR3 region has 18 residues. J was trimmed by 6 bases and V by 6 bases; bases with no gene match: 22. CDR1 is SGHNT and CDR2 is YYREEE in the germline V gene (reference sequence). Written as DNA, the CDR3 is TGTGCCAGCACCCCTTCATTCGCCCGAGACAGGGTCCCCGATACGCAGTATTTT. Translated: CASTPSFARDRVPDTQYF.

The V call is TRBV5-6, the J call TRBJ2-2; TRBD1 is a possible D gene (8 bases). V was pared by 3 bases and J by 5 bases, with 23 bases between. Germline loops: CDR1 SGHDT, CDR2 YYEEEE. This CDR3 region has 18 residues. Written as DNA, the CDR3 is TGTGCCAGCAGCTCGTGGACAGGGAGGGGATTTAGGACCGGGGAGCTGTTTTTT. Encoded protein: CASSSWTGRGFRTGELFF.

The chain carries TRBV5-1 and TRBJ2-1; TRBD1 matches 12 bases. There are 15 residues in the CDR3. The V segment lost 4 bases and the J segment 7 bases; nucleotides outside the gene matches: 6. Per the germline V gene, CDR1 is SGHRS and CDR2 is YFSETQ. CDR3 residues: CASSPGTGGSNEQFF. The CDR3 bases are TGCGCCAGCAGCCCCGGGACAGGGGGCTCAAATGAGCAGTTCTTC.

V is TRBV5-1 and J is TRBJ2-1; D may be TRBD2 (5 bases). The V and J ends lost 0 bases and 7 bases respectively, with 23 bases between them. Germline V lookup: CDR1 SGHRS, CDR2 YFSETQ. There are 18 residues in the CDR3. The CDR3 loop is CASSLAMATQGLGNEQFF. For the CDR3, the DNA is TGCGCCAGCAGCTTGGCCATGGCGACCCAAGGACTCGGGAATGAGCAGTTCTTC.

This chain joins TRBV5-4 and TRBJ2-2; 7 bases are a match to TRBD1. Trimming at V came to 5 bases and at J to 5 bases, leaving 12 bases not matched to a gene. In germline, CDR1 is SGHNT, CDR2 YYREEE (reference sequence). This CDR3 comprises 16 residues. The CDR3 reads CASSRQGVRGTGELFF. DNA for the CDR3: TGTGCCAGCAGTAGACAGGGCGTTCGAGGGACCGGGGAGCTGTTTTTT.

The chain couples TRBV7-9 to TRBJ2-7; D remains ambiguous. The CDR3 sequence is 13 residues long. CDR1 and CDR2 from the germline V gene are SEHNR and FQNEAQ (reference sequence). Trimming took off 4 bases at V and 5 bases at J, with 12 bases between the two ends. The CDR3, as DNA: TGTGCCAGCAGCTCCGGGTATAGTAACGAGCAGTACTTC. The encoded protein is CASSSGYSNEQYF.

The rearrangement uses TRBV6-2 or TRBV6-3 and TRBJ2-2, with D possibly being TRBD2 (6 bases). The V and J ends lost 6 bases and 0 bases respectively, with 17 bases between them. The length of the CDR3 is 17 residues. Germline V lookup: CDR1 MNHEY, CDR2 SVGEGT. CDR3 coding DNA: TGTGCCAGCAGCCTACCCCTCTGGACTACGAACACCGGGGAGCTGTTTTTT. Its protein is CASSLPLWTTNTGELFF.

The V and J genes are TRBV9 and TRBJ2-7; 9 bases agree with TRBD2. The CDR3 covers 14 residues. The V gene's germline CDR1 is SGDLS and CDR2 YYNGEE. After removal of 3 bases from V and 4 bases from J, the junction contained 5 bases not matched to a gene. DNA of the CDR3: TGTGCCAGCAGCGGGGTAGCGGGAGTTTACGAGCAGTACTTC. Translated: CASSGVAGVYEQYF. Full variable domain (remainder filled in from reference TRBV9 and TRBJ2-7): DSGVTQTPKHLITATGQRVTLRCSPRSGDLSVYWYQQSLDQGLQFLIQYYNGEERAKGNILERFSAQQFPDLHSELNLSSLELGDSALYFCASSGVAGVYEQYFGPGTRLTVT.

The chain's CDR3 is CASSSREFLNTGELFF. CDR3 coding DNA: TGTGCCAGCAGCTCCCGAGAGTTCTTGAACACCGGGGAGCTGTTTTTT. This chain joins TRBV11-3 and TRBJ2-2; D is ambiguous. V lost 4 bases and J lost 1, with 13 bases in between. CDR3 size: 16 residues. Looked up from germline, CDR1 is SGHNT and CDR2 is YENEEA.

This clone was counted between two and nine times. V usage is TRBV11-3 and J usage is TRBJ1-5, with no clear D. This CDR3 has 14 amino acids. V lost 3 bases to trimming and J lost 3 bases, with 9 bases between them. CDR1 SGHNT and CDR2 YENEEA come from the germline V gene. The chain's CDR3 is CASSFSVPNQPQHF. CDR3 DNA: TGTGCCAGCAGCTTTTCCGTCCCCAATCAGCCCCAGCATTTT.

The J gene is TRBJ2-1, the V gene TRBV4-3; no reliable D call. The CDR3 runs 17 residues. Trimming left V 0 bases short and J 3 bases short, with 15 bases between. CDR1 and CDR2 (germline): LGHNA, YSLEER. CDR3 region: CASSQDYRAPLYNEQFF. The DNA for the CDR3 is TGCGCCAGCAGCCAAGATTACAGAGCCCCCCTCTACAATGAGCAGTTCTTC.

This clone came up once. The chain combines TRBV11-2 with TRBJ1-4, with 8 bases that match TRBD1. CDR1 is SGHAT and CDR2 is FQNNGV in the germline V gene. The CDR3 loop spans 15 amino acids. V gave up 5 bases and J gave up 4 bases; unmatched junction bases: 6. CDR3 residues: CASSRQGAGNEKLFF. The CDR3 DNA is TGTGCCAGCAGCCGGCAGGGGGCAGGTAATGAAAAACTGTTTTTT.